This entry lists 26 T cell receptor beta chains sequenced from one sample in a study of blood T cell repertoires in COVID-19. Using immunoSEQ multiplex PCR, the repertoire was profiled, and TCRdb retains in-frame clones only, with some absent. Found here are more than 110,000 clones, under 85% of them singletons; the top ten hold 1.5% to 2%. The material sequenced was PBMCs or T cells enriched from blood (not recorded which). The receptors were sampled from a woman aged 18-30 years who had been exposed to COVID-19.

This sequence joins TRBV5-8 and TRBJ1-1; 7 bases are shared with TRBD1. Germline loops: CDR1 SGHTS, CDR2 YDEGEE. Trimming at V came to 4 bases and at J to 1 base, leaving 4 bases not matched to a gene. The CDR3 loop spans 14 amino acids. The CDR3 DNA reads as TGTGCCAGCAGCGACAGGGCTCCGAACACTGAAGCTTTCTTT. As protein: CASSDRAPNTEAFF.

V usage is TRBV18 and J usage is TRBJ1-1; the D is unclear. This CDR3 spans 15 amino acids. V was cut by 1 base and J by 3 bases, with 12 bases left in between. Per the germline V gene, CDR1 is KGHSH and CDR2 is LQKENI. CDR3 bases: TGTGCCAGCTCACCACATCCGTCCAGTCACACTGAAGCTTTCTTT. Translating it yields CASSPHPSSHTEAFF. Combining the CDR3 with reference TRBV18 and TRBJ1-1 gives the whole variable domain NAGVMQNPRHLVRRRGQEARLRCSPMKGHSHVYWYRQLPEEGLKFMVYLQKENIIDESGMPKERFSAEFPKEGPSILRIQQVVRGDSAAYFCASSPHPSSHTEAFFGQGTRLTVV.

This rearrangement joins TRBV7-2 to TRBJ1-4; 7 bases align to TRBD1. V lost 1 base and J lost 7; bases outside the gene matches: 6. Germline values: CDR1 SGHTA, CDR2 FQGNSA. There are 15 residues in the CDR3. In DNA form, the CDR3 reads TGTGCCAGCAGCTTAGTCCCGACAGGGAGTGAAAAACTGTTTTTT. It translates to CASSLVPTGSEKLFF.

The rearrangement uses TRBV19 and TRBJ2-7; TRBD1 matches at 8 bases. This CDR3 region has 14 residues. Losses at the gene ends were 4 bases for V and 5 bases for J; bases not matched to a gene: 7. Germline assignment: CDR1 LNHDA and CDR2 SQIVND (reference sequence). The CDR3 bases are TGTGCCAGTAGTAAGCAAGACAGGGGACACGAGCAGTACTTC. Its translation is CASSKQDRGHEQYF.

This clone has just a few counts. The chain joins TRBV5-6 to TRBJ2-5; 9 nucleotides match TRBD2. Germline CDR1 SGHDT, CDR2 YYEEEE. With V trimmed by 2 bases and J by 0 bases, 5 bases remained unmatched. The CDR3 sequence is 16 residues long. The CDR3 DNA is TGTGCCAGCAGCTTTTTGGGCGGGGGGGACCAAGAGACCCAGTACTTC. It is translated as CASSFLGGGDQETQYF.

This chain links TRBV10-3 with TRBJ1-4, with D tentatively TRBD1 (6 bases). The CDR3 extends over 13 amino acids. Trimming shortened V by 8 bases and J by 5 bases, and 12 bases separated the two germline ends. Germline V lookup: CDR1 ENHRY, CDR2 SYGVKD. This chain's CDR3 is CAIRGGANEKLFF. The CDR3 DNA reads as TGTGCCATCCGGGGGGGCGCCAATGAAAAACTGTTTTTT.

The CDR3: CASSLRENTEAFF. In DNA form, the CDR3 reads TGTGCCAGCAGTTTGAGAGAGAACACTGAAGCTTTCTTT. This chain joins TRBV12-3 or TRBV12-4 and TRBJ1-1; no clear D. V lost 3 bases to trimming and J lost 1 base, with 6 bases between them. The CDR3 covers 13 residues.

The V and J genes are TRBV7-9 and TRBJ1-6; tentatively, D is TRBD1 (5 bases). The CDR3 covers 14 residues. CDR1 is SEHNR, CDR2 FQNEAQ, per germline (reference sequence). The V and J ends lost 4 bases and 7 bases respectively, with 11 bases between them. CDR3 protein: CASSSRDSNSPLHF. The CDR3 DNA reads as TGTGCCAGCAGCTCTCGGGACTCCAATTCACCCCTCCACTTT.

The chain carries TRBV2 and TRBJ2-1, with D possibly TRBD2 on 6 matching bases. Germline V CDR1 and CDR2: SNHLY, FYNNEI. This CDR3 has 11 residues. V was clipped by 6 bases and J by 10 bases, with 10 bases between them. The DNA of the CDR3 is TGTGCCAGCAGCCTCGGAGGGGAGCAGTTCTTC. It translates to CASSLGGEQFF.

This clone was observed a single time. This chain uses TRBV30 with TRBJ2-3; 8 positions match TRBD1. The V gene end was trimmed by 0 bases and the J gene end by 7 bases; junction bases not matched to a gene: 12. This CDR3 spans 16 amino acids. Germline assignment: CDR1 GTSNPN and CDR2 SVGIG (reference sequence). DNA of the CDR3: TGTGCCTGGAGTGTAGTAGGACAGGGAGCGTTTTATACGCAGTATTTT. Translated: CAWSVVGQGAFYTQYF. The full variable domain, completed using reference TRBV30 and TRBJ2-3, is SQTIHQWPATLVQPVGSPLSLECTVEGTSNPNLYWYRQAAGRGLQLLFYSVGIGQISSEVPQNLSASRPQDRQFILSSKKLLLSDSGFYLCAWSVVGQGAFYTQYFGPGTRLTVL.

The gene calls are TRBV30 and TRBJ2-1; 10 bases are shared with TRBD2. The J segment lost 3 bases and the V segment lost 5 bases, leaving 7 bases of the junction unmatched. The CDR3 is 15 residues long. Germline values: CDR1 GTSNPN, CDR2 SVGIG (reference sequence). CDR3 in amino acids: CAWATGLASYNEQFF. The CDR3 bases are TGTGCCTGGGCTACGGGACTAGCGAGCTACAATGAGCAGTTCTTC. The variable domain in full, completed from reference TRBV30 and TRBJ2-1, reads SQTIHQWPATLVQPVGSPLSLECTVEGTSNPNLYWYRQAAGRGLQLLFYSVGIGQISSEVPQNLSASRPQDRQFILSSKKLLLSDSGFYLCAWATGLASYNEQFFGPGTRLTVL.

A few counts support this clone. This chain joins TRBV5-4 and TRBJ1-2; 10 positions match TRBD1. V lost 0 bases and J lost 1; bases outside the gene matches: 3. CDR1 SGHNT and CDR2 YYREEE come from the germline V gene (reference sequence). This CDR3 is built from 16 residues. CDR3 loop: CASSLGTGGNNYGYTF. The CDR3 DNA reads as TGTGCCAGCAGCTTGGGGACAGGGGGAAATAACTATGGCTACACCTTC. Complete variable domain (other parts from reference TRBV5-4 and TRBJ1-2): ETGVTQSPTHLIKTRGQQVTLRCSSQSGHNTVSWYQQALGQGPQFIFQYYREEENGRGNFPPRFSGLQFPNYSSELNVNALELDDSALYLCASSLGTGGNNYGYTFGSGTRLTVV.

This chain connects TRBV6-1 to TRBJ2-7; D is possibly TRBD2 (6 bases). There are 14 residues in the CDR3. Germline CDR1 reads MNHNS; CDR2 reads SASEGT. Trimming removed 3 bases at V and 3 bases at J, with 12 bases between. The CDR3 DNA follows: TGTGCCAGCAGTGAGCTTGCGGGGTTCTACGAGCAGTACTTC. Translated: CASSELAGFYEQYF.

CDR3 sequence reads: CASSYSGRTGYNEQFF. The CDR3 DNA reads as TGTGCCAGCAGTTACTCGGGCAGGACAGGGTACAATGAGCAGTTCTTC. The gene calls are TRBV6-5 and TRBJ2-1, with 8 bases matching TRBD1. The CDR3 runs 16 residues. Trimming at V came to 0 bases and at J to 4 bases, leaving 5 bases not matched to a gene. The germline CDR1 and CDR2 sequences are MNHEY and SVGAGI.

The gene calls are TRBV4-3 and TRBJ1-3, with 9 bases identical to TRBD1. The germline V gene encodes CDR1 LGHNA and CDR2 YSLEER. J was trimmed by 4 bases and V by 0 bases; bases with no gene match: 1. This CDR3 is built from 15 residues. DNA for the CDR3: TGCGCCAGCAGCCAAGAAGGACAGGGGGGAAACACCATATATTTT. It codes for CASSQEGQGGNTIYF.

The J gene is TRBJ1-4, the V gene TRBV23-1; D gene ambiguous. TRBV23-1 is an ORF for which the function is uncertain. The germline V and J ends were trimmed by 0 bases and 4 bases, with 9 bases remaining between them. The CDR3 has 15 residues. For the CDR3, the DNA is TGCGCCAGCAGTCAATCGTCCGGACTTAATGAAAAACTGTTTTTT. Its protein product is CASSQSSGLNEKLFF.

The chain has TRBV27 and TRBJ2-5; a possible D gene is TRBD1 (6 bases). Germline CDR1 reads MNHEY; CDR2 reads SMNVEV (reference sequence). Deletions cut 2 bases from V and 0 bases from J, with 7 bases between. The CDR3 totals 14 residues. The CDR3 reads CASSLRQDQETQYF. Written as DNA, the CDR3 is TGTGCCAGCAGTTTACGACAGGACCAAGAGACCCAGTACTTC.

This sequence joins TRBV6-5 and TRBJ2-7; D is perhaps TRBD1 (6 bases). Looked up from germline, CDR1 is MNHEY and CDR2 is SVGAGI. The V end lost 7 bases, the J end lost 0 bases, and 13 bases lay between the germline ends. This CDR3 region has 14 residues. In DNA form, the CDR3 reads TGTGCCAGCACCGAGGACAGATACTCCTACGAGCAGTACTTC. Protein sequence: CASTEDRYSYEQYF.

This clone was seen a few times. The chain couples TRBV5-6 to TRBJ2-7, with 10 bases identical to TRBD2. There are 15 residues in the CDR3. Germline trimming cut 4 bases from V and 5 bases from J; bases unmatched to any gene: 9. Germline CDR1 SGHDT, CDR2 YYEEEE. The chain's CDR3 is CASSLVAGGRHEQYF. CDR3 DNA: TGTGCCAGCAGCCTAGTAGCGGGAGGCCGCCACGAGCAGTACTTC.

The chain recombines TRBV27 with TRBJ2-7; no clear D gene. V was trimmed by 3 bases and J by 6 bases, leaving 27 bases between them. The length of the CDR3 is 18 residues. The germline V gene has CDR1 MNHEY and CDR2 SMNVEV (reference sequence). CDR3 nucleotides: TGTGCCAGCAGTTTCTTTTACGGAGACCCATCTCGGTTGGGCGAGCAGTACTTC. It codes for CASSFFYGDPSRLGEQYF.

This clone has just one count. V and J are TRBV2 and TRBJ1-2, with no clear D. CDR1 and CDR2 (germline): SNHLY, FYNNEI. The CDR3 spans 13 residues. V gave up 2 bases and J gave up 2 bases, with 6 bases separating them. CDR3 protein: CASSEFQNYGYTF. CDR3 in DNA: TGTGCCAGCAGTGAATTCCAAAACTATGGCTACACCTTC.

This clone was seen once. The V gene is TRBV15, the J gene TRBJ2-7; TRBD1 matches at 7 bases. The CDR3 has 15 residues. Germline CDR1 and CDR2: LNHNV and YYDKDF (reference sequence). The junction had 9 bases not matched to a gene; V was cut back by 0 bases and J by 7 bases. DNA for the CDR3: TGTGCCACCAGCAGAGATCTGACAGGGACGAGGGAGCAGTACTTC. This gives the protein CATSRDLTGTREQYF. The variable domain in full, with the rest retrieved from reference TRBV15 and TRBJ2-7, is DAMVIQNPRYQVTQFGKPVTLSCSQTLNHNVMYWYQQKSSQAPKLLFHYYDKDFNNEADTPDNFQSRRPNTSFCFLDIRSPGLGDTAMYLCATSRDLTGTREQYFGPGTRLTVT.

The count of this clone is one. The chain is built from TRBV6-2 or TRBV6-3 and TRBJ1-5, with TRBD1 identical over 9 bases. From germline, CDR1 is MNHEY and CDR2 SVGEGT. This CDR3 contains 15 residues. After removal of 5 bases from V and 7 bases from J, the junction contained 9 bases not matched to a gene. Written as DNA, the CDR3 is TGTGCCAGCAGTCCCGGGACAGGGTGGTGGCAGCCCCAGCATTTT. Encoded protein: CASSPGTGWWQPQHF.

The rearrangement uses TRBV7-8 and TRBJ1-6, with no clear D. V lost 2 bases and J 6 bases, leaving 8 bases between the germline ends. The CDR3 consists of 14 residues. From germline, CDR1 is SGHVS and CDR2 FQNEAQ. CDR3 residues: CASSLSTSNSPLHF. The CDR3 DNA reads as TGTGCCAGCAGCTTAAGCACTTCTAATTCACCCCTCCACTTT. The whole variable domain, remainder taken from reference TRBV7-8 and TRBJ1-6, is GAGVSQSPRYKVAKRGQDVALRCDPISGHVSLFWYQQALGQGPEFLTYFQNEAQLDKSGLPSDRFFAERPEGSVSTLKIQRTQQEDSAVYLCASSLSTSNSPLHFGNGTRLTVT.

V gene TRBV6-1 combines with J gene TRBJ2-7, with D possibly being TRBD2 (6 bases). V dropped 2 bases and J dropped 4 bases, with 12 bases sitting between them. This CDR3 spans 14 amino acids. The germline V gene encodes CDR1 MNHNS and CDR2 SASEGT. CDR3: CASSEHLGGYEQYF. Written as DNA, the CDR3 is TGTGCCAGCAGTGAACATCTTGGAGGGTACGAGCAGTACTTC.

The chain carries TRBV5-1 and TRBJ2-2, with TRBD2 matching 9 bases. The CDR3 has 16 amino acids. The trim removed 0 bases at V and 6 bases at J, leaving 6 bases unmatched. The germline gives CDR1 SGHRS, CDR2 YFSETQ. This CDR3 reads CASSLGSGSVSGELFF. DNA of the CDR3: TGCGCCAGCAGCTTGGGTAGCGGGAGTGTGTCCGGGGAGCTGTTTTTT. The full variable domain, completed using reference TRBV5-1 and TRBJ2-2, is KAGVTQTPRYLIKTRGQQVTLSCSPISGHRSVSWYQQTPGQGLQFLFEYFSETQRNKGNFPGRFSGRQFSNSRSEMNVSTLELGDSALYLCASSLGSGSVSGELFFGEGSRLTVL.